Listed here are 31 T cell receptor beta chains from one sample, sequenced in a study of OX40 agonist ivuxolimab in advanced cancers. TCRdb keeps only in-frame clones here, not all; method: immunoSEQ multiplex PCR. There are about 60,000 clones in the sample; 80% to 90% occur only once, and roughly 12% lies in the top ten. The source was CD4+ or CD8+ T cells sorted from blood, collected in a trial of the OX40 agonist ivuxolimab. Receptors were obtained from an adult with an advanced solid tumor such as melanoma, head and neck, liver or kidney cancer.

This chain joins TRBV7-6 and TRBJ2-1; 11 bases map to TRBD2. After removal of 5 bases from V and 5 bases from J, the junction contained 5 bases not matched to a gene. Germline CDR1 is SGHVS and CDR2 is FNYEAQ. CDR3 length equals 15 residues. The CDR3 is CASSPRTSGHNEQFF. As DNA, the CDR3 is TGTGCCAGCAGCCCCCGGACTAGCGGGCACAATGAGCAGTTCTTC. The full variable domain, in which reference TRBV7-6 and TRBJ2-1 provide the parts outside the CDR3, is GAGVSQSPRYKVTKRGQDVALRCDPISGHVSLYWYRQALGQGPEFLTYFNYEAQQDKSGLPNDRFSAERPEGSISTLTIQRTEQRDSAMYRCASSPRTSGHNEQFFGPGTRLTVL.

The CDR3 DNA reads TGTGCCAGCAGTGAAAGCCGGGCGGGCTACAATGAGCAGTTCTTC. Translated, it gives CASSESRAGYNEQFF. The chain carries TRBV2 and TRBJ2-1; tentatively, D is TRBD2 (5 bases). Trimming removed 2 bases at V and 3 bases at J, with 11 bases between. This CDR3 comprises 15 residues. Germline V gives CDR1 SNHLY, CDR2 FYNNEI.

The chain combines TRBV9 with TRBJ2-1, with 7 bases aligning to TRBD2. Germline V CDR1 and CDR2: SGDLS, YYNGEE. The CDR3 is 15 amino acids. J was trimmed by 2 bases and V by 3 bases; bases with no gene match: 5. CDR3 region: CASSAGLVPYNEQFF. For the CDR3, the DNA is TGTGCCAGCAGCGCAGGACTAGTTCCCTACAATGAGCAGTTCTTC.

This clone has only a few counts. The chain carries TRBV4-2 and TRBJ1-1; TRBD1 is a possible D gene (6 bases). V lost 4 bases and J lost 14, with 20 bases in between. CDR3 length: 13 residues. Looked up from germline, CDR1 is LGHNA and CDR2 is YNFKEQ. The CDR3: CASSPTTDRAAFF. CDR3 bases: TGTGCCAGCAGCCCAACCACGGACAGAGCAGCGTTCTTT.

The gene calls are TRBV27 and TRBJ2-1; a possible D gene is TRBD2 (6 bases). This CDR3 region has 13 residues. V shed 7 bases and J shed 7 bases, with 14 bases lying between them. The germline gives CDR1 MNHEY, CDR2 SMNVEV (reference sequence). The DNA for the CDR3 is TGTGCCAGCACGTACGGGAGTAGTAATGAGCAGTTCTTC. This codes for CASTYGSSNEQFF.

This clone was seen a single time. This chain joins TRBV7-2 and TRBJ1-3; D is possibly TRBD1 (6 bases). The CDR3 runs 15 residues. CDR1 and CDR2 (germline): SGHTA, FQGNSA. Trimming stripped 1 base from V and 7 bases from J, with 14 bases between. The DNA of the CDR3 is TGTGCCAGCAGCTTAGTTCCAGGGGTTGGGAACACCATATATTTT. Its translation: CASSLVPGVGNTIYF.

The chain joins TRBV15 to TRBJ1-6; TRBD1 matches at 9 bases. The CDR3 sequence is 15 residues long. The germline gives CDR1 LNHNV, CDR2 YYDKDF (reference sequence). The V segment lost 5 bases and the J segment 7 bases; nucleotides outside the gene matches: 6. CDR3 loop: CATSARGQGNSPLHF. CDR3 DNA sequence: TGTGCCACCAGCGCGCGGGGACAGGGAAATTCACCCCTCCACTTT.

V and J are TRBV11-2 and TRBJ2-1; no reliable D call. Germline lookup yields CDR1 SGHAT and CDR2 FQNNGV. V was pared by 4 bases and J by 12 bases, with 10 bases between. The CDR3 totals 11 residues. The CDR3 sequence: CASSSRTGQFF. In nucleotides, the CDR3 is TGTGCCAGCAGCTCCCGCACTGGGCAGTTCTTC.

The V and J genes are TRBV6-5 and TRBJ1-2, with D unresolved. Trimming pared 8 bases from V and 8 bases from J, leaving 15 bases between. Germline V gene data show CDR1 as MNHEY and CDR2 as SVGAGI. The CDR3 is made up of 12 amino acids. DNA for the CDR3: TGTGCCAGCGGTGCAGGATCCCACGGCTACACCTTC. This sequence encodes CASGAGSHGYTF.

The rearrangement uses TRBV18 and TRBJ1-2, with 7 bases lining up with TRBD1. This CDR3 spans 16 amino acids. V gave up 0 bases and J gave up 4 bases; unmatched junction bases: 8. CDR1 and CDR2 (germline): KGHSH, LQKENI. CDR3 sequence (DNA): TGTGCCAGCTCACCACCGGACAGGCCTCTCTCCTATGGCTACACCTTC. The encoded protein is CASSPPDRPLSYGYTF.

The J gene is TRBJ2-1, the V gene TRBV29-1, with 11 bases fitting TRBD2. Looked up from germline, CDR1 is SQVTM and CDR2 is ANQGSEA. The CDR3 spans 15 residues. The ends lost 5 bases at V and 2 bases at J; junction bases unmatched: 5. DNA for the CDR3: TGCAGCGTTCTCTTAGCGGGAGGGCCCTACAATGAGCAGTTCTTC. Its translation is CSVLLAGGPYNEQFF.

V usage is TRBV5-6 and J usage is TRBJ1-5; maybe TRBD1 (6 bases). The CDR3 contains 16 residues. The germline V and J ends were trimmed by 3 bases and 4 bases, with 17 bases remaining between them. Germline CDR1 reads SGHDT; CDR2 reads YYEEEE. For the CDR3, the DNA is TGTGCCAGCAGCTCCTGGACAGTTCCTAGGAATCAGCCCCAGCATTTT. Translated: CASSSWTVPRNQPQHF. The whole variable domain, remainder taken from reference TRBV5-6 and TRBJ1-5, is DAGVTQSPTHLIKTRGQQVTLRCSPKSGHDTVSWYQQALGQGPQFIFQYYEEEERQRGNFPDRFSGHQFPNYSSELNVNALLLGDSALYLCASSSWTVPRNQPQHFGDGTRLSIL.

This clone appeared a single time. The genes are TRBV6-1 and TRBJ1-3; D is unresolved. Germline CDR1 and CDR2: MNHNS and SASEGT. The V end was cut by 1 base, the J end by 4 bases, with 14 bases between. This CDR3 region has 16 residues. This CDR3 is CASSEGRLLIGNTIYF. In DNA, the CDR3 is TGTGCCAGCAGTGAAGGGCGGCTGTTAATCGGAAACACCATATATTTT.

CDR3 protein: CASSLRDGDTDTQYF. The CDR3 region has the DNA TGTGCCAGCAGCCTTCGGGACGGAGACACAGATACGCAGTATTTT. The chain uses TRBV9 and TRBJ2-3, with D possibly being TRBD1 or TRBD2 (5 bases each). Trimming took off 4 bases at V and 2 bases at J, with 14 bases between the two ends. Germline V gene sequence: CDR1 SGDLS, CDR2 YYNGEE. There are 15 residues in the CDR3. Combining the CDR3 with reference TRBV9 and TRBJ2-3 gives the whole variable domain DSGVTQTPKHLITATGQRVTLRCSPRSGDLSVYWYQQSLDQGLQFLIQYYNGEERAKGNILERFSAQQFPDLHSELNLSSLELGDSALYFCASSLRDGDTDTQYFGPGTRLTVL.

The chain combines TRBV29-1 with TRBJ1-1; D is perhaps TRBD1 (6 bases). Deletions cut 6 bases from V and 1 base from J, with 12 bases between. Looked up from germline, CDR1 is SQVTM and CDR2 is ANQGSEA. The CDR3 length is 13 residues. CDR3 nucleotide sequence: TGCAGCGTCGATGAGACAGGGAACACTGAAGCTTTCTTT. Its translation is CSVDETGNTEAFF.

The J gene is TRBJ1-2, the V gene TRBV13; D not resolved. Between the trimmed V and J ends, which lost 5 bases and 4 bases, there was a span of 11 bases. The CDR3 is 13 amino acids. Looked up from germline, CDR1 is PRHDT and CDR2 is FYEKMQ (reference sequence). Here the CDR3 reads CASSLSPAYGYTF. CDR3 in DNA: TGTGCCAGCAGCCTTTCACCCGCCTATGGCTACACCTTC.

Regarding this clone: One junction end does not reproduce the germline sequence, and a read error may be involved. The V call is TRBV28, the J call TRBJ1-4, with 10 bases fitting TRBD1. The CDR3 runs to 13 residues. The germline V gene has CDR1 MDHEN and CDR2 SYDVKM. The CDR3 spells CASDKYSGQGLTF. The CDR3 DNA is TGTGCCAGCGACAAATACTCGGGACAGGGGTTGACCTTT.

The chain combines TRBV6-6 with TRBJ1-4; D uncertain. The germline CDR1 and CDR2 sequences are MNHNY and SVGAGI (reference sequence). V lost 6 bases, J lost 3 bases, and 11 bases lay in between. There are 14 residues in the CDR3. CDR3 amino acids: CASSNRLANEKLFF. The DNA for the CDR3 is TGTGCCAGCAGCAACCGACTGGCTAATGAAAAACTGTTTTTT.

This clone was picked up one time. The chain links TRBV7-3 to TRBJ2-2, with a possible D match to TRBD2 (5 bases). This CDR3 spans 14 amino acids. Trimming removed 5 bases at V and 4 bases at J, with 11 bases between. CDR1 and CDR2 from the germline V gene are SGHTA and FQGTGA. The CDR3: CASSLGVLTGELFF. CDR3 nucleotide sequence: TGTGCCAGCAGCCTCGGGGTGCTCACCGGGGAGCTGTTTTTT.

This clone was recorded only once. The rearrangement uses TRBV6-5 and TRBJ2-5; D perhaps matches TRBD2 (6 bases). CDR1 is MNHEY, CDR2 SVGAGI, per germline. CDR3 size: 14 residues. Trimming removed 6 bases at V and 5 bases at J, with 16 bases between. The CDR3 DNA reads as TGTGCCAGCAGCCCCCGAGGAGGGTTGGAGACCCAGTACTTC. This gives the protein CASSPRGGLETQYF.

V is TRBV27 and J is TRBJ1-1; TRBD1 aligns across 7 bases. Germline V gives CDR1 MNHEY, CDR2 SMNVEV (reference sequence). The CDR3 covers 14 residues. Germline trimming cut 1 base from V and 4 bases from J; bases unmatched to any gene: 3. The CDR3 sequence: CASSLLGGRTEAFF. CDR3 bases: TGTGCCAGCAGTTTATTAGGGGGCCGCACTGAAGCTTTCTTT.

In this sample, this clone turned up once. The gene calls are TRBV5-1 and TRBJ2-7; 7 bases match TRBD2. Per germline, CDR1 SGHRS and CDR2 YFSETQ. The V gene end was trimmed by 2 bases and the J gene end by 2 bases; junction bases not matched to a gene: 4. This CDR3 region has 14 residues. CDR3 coding DNA: TGCGCCAGCAGCTTAGGGAGCGGGACCTACGAGCAGTACGTC. This sequence encodes CASSLGSGTYEQYV.

The chain carries TRBV2 and TRBJ2-5, with D possibly being TRBD2 (7 bases). The CDR3 contains 16 residues. The germline V and J ends were trimmed by 0 bases and 1 base, with 12 bases remaining between them. Germline lookup yields CDR1 SNHLY and CDR2 FYNNEI. The CDR3 loop is CASSEASGGLQETQYF. The DNA for the CDR3 is TGTGCCAGCAGTGAAGCCTCCGGGGGGCTCCAAGAGACCCAGTACTTC.

This sequence joins TRBV6-5 and TRBJ1-1, with TRBD1 as a possible D gene (6 bases). The germline CDR1 and CDR2 sequences are MNHEY and SVGAGI. Deletions cut 4 bases from V and 1 base from J, with 13 bases between. This CDR3 has 15 residues. CDR3 sequence (DNA): TGTGCCAGCAGTTTTCACAGGGCGACGAACACTGAAGCTTTCTTT. Amino acid sequence: CASSFHRATNTEAFF.

The chain links TRBV30 to TRBJ1-1, with a possible D match to TRBD1 (5 bases). The CDR3 totals 13 residues. V shed 0 bases and J shed 10 bases, with 15 bases lying between them. The germline V gene has CDR1 GTSNPN and CDR2 SVGIG (reference sequence). The CDR3 nucleotides read TGTGCCTGGAGTGTACGTAAGGGGTGGGGAGCTTTCTTT. Amino acids: CAWSVRKGWGAFF.

The V and J genes are TRBV2 and TRBJ2-6, with 9 bases matching TRBD2. The CDR3 is 15 amino acids. V lost 8 bases, J lost 0 bases, and 2 bases stayed unmatched. The V gene's germline CDR1 is SNHLY and CDR2 FYNNEI. CDR3 bases: TGTGCCAGCGCTAGCGGGAACTCTGGGGCCAACGTCCTGACTTTC. Protein sequence: CASASGNSGANVLTF.

The J gene is TRBJ1-1, the V gene TRBV5-1; possible D gene TRBD1, 6 bases. Germline-derived CDR1 and CDR2 are SGHRS and YFSETQ. This CDR3 region has 11 residues. Trimming pared 4 bases from V and 11 bases from J, leaving 12 bases between. The CDR3 spells CASSQGRDAFF. The CDR3 region has the DNA TGCGCCAGCAGCCAGGGGAGAGATGCTTTCTTT.

The chain is built from TRBV7-2 and TRBJ2-1; possible D gene TRBD2, 6 bases. Germline V gives CDR1 SGHTA, CDR2 FQGNSA. This CDR3 contains 16 residues. The ends were cut back, 5 bases at V and 4 bases at J, with 18 bases in the middle. The CDR3 sequence: CASSHGGLASYNEQFF. DNA for the CDR3: TGTGCCAGCAGCCACGGCGGTCTAGCGAGTTACAATGAGCAGTTCTTC.

The chain links TRBV13 to TRBJ2-1; 7 bases line up with TRBD2. Germline-derived CDR1 and CDR2 are PRHDT and FYEKMQ (reference sequence). Trimming at V came to 0 bases and at J to 2 bases, leaving 1 base not matched to a gene. CDR3 length: 15 amino acids. DNA for the CDR3: TGTGCCAGCAGCTTAGGAGGGAGGGCCTACAATGAGCAGTTCTTC. It codes for CASSLGGRAYNEQFF.

This chain's CDR3 is CASSLTGTGDTQYF. CDR3 nucleotides: TGTGCCAGCAGCCTGACAGGGACCGGAGATACGCAGTATTTT. The gene calls are TRBV6-6 and TRBJ2-3, with TRBD1 identical over 7 bases. The CDR3 loop spans 14 amino acids. The V and J ends lost 6 bases and 5 bases, in that order; junction bases with no gene match: 8. Per the germline V gene, CDR1 is MNHNY and CDR2 is SVGAGI (reference sequence).

In this sample, this clone turned up a few times. Given a much more abundant clone one base away, this may be a read error. The chain employs TRBV28 and TRBJ1-1; D gene uncertain. CDR1 is MDHEN, CDR2 SYDVKM, per germline. CDR3 length: 11 residues. In DNA, the CDR3 is TGTACCAGCAGTTTGGGCCCTGAAGCTTTCTTT. It translates to CTSSLGPEAFF.